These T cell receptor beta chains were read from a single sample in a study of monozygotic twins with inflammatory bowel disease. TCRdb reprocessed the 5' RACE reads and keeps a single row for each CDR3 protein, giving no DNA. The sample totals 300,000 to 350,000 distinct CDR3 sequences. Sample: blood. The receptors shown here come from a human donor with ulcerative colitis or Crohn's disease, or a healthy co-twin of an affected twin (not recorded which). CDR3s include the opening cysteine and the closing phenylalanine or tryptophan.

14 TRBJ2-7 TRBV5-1 CASSLGQGADEQYF
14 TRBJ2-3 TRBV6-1 CASSEGLGTDTQYF
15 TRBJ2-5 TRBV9 CASRPTGRPQETQYF
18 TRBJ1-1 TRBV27 CASSLFGGTGGEDTEAFF
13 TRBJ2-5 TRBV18 CASSEGDGGTQYF
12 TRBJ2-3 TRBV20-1 CSAREGRDTQYF
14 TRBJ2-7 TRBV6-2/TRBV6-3 CASSYRQNSYEQYF
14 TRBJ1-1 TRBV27 CASSLGGGWAEAFF
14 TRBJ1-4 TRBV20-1 CSAKLTATNEKLFF
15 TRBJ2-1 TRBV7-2 CASSRTDRSYNEQFF
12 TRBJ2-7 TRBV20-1 CSARSLGGSPVF
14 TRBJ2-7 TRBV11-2 CASSLGGPANEQYF
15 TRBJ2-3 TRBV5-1 CASSYGTGAIDTQYF
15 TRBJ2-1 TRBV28 CASRTGTGLYNEQFF
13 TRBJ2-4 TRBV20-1 CSASSTSKNIQYF
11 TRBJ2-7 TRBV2 CASNSRGEQYF
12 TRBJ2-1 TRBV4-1 CASSQVLSEQFF
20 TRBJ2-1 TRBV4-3 CASSQDGGLAGLSSYNEQFF
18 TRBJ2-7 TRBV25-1 CASRGRGRTNNSPYEQYF
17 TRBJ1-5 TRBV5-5 CASSLVGSLYSNQPQHF
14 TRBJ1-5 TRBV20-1 CSAILGSSNQPQHF
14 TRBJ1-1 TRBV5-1 CASSGWTGDTEAFF
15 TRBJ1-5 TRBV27 CASSFSSGGNQPQHF
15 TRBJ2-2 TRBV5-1 CASSFGGQRPGELFF
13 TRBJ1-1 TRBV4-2 CASSQGQGAEAFF
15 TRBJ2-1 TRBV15 CATSRVQSSYNEQFF
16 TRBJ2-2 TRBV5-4 CASSQTAGGGAGELFF
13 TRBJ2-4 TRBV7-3 CASSSSLKNIQYF
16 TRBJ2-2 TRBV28 CASRGSGTRRTGELFF
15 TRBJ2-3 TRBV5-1 CASSPLAGGTDTQYF
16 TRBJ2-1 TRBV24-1 CATSDWGGGSYNEQFF
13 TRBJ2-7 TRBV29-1 CSVAGPNGNEQYF
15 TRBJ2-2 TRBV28 CASSFVAGFTGELFF
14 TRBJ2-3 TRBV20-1 CSAASGDSTDTQYF
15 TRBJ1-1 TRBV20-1 CSAERDREEDTEAFF
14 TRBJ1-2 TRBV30 CAWSVPRGDYGYTF
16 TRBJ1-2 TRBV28 CASSLFETTPNYGYTF
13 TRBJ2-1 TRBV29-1 CSVSVSWGYEQFF
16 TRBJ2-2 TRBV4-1 CASSQPKGIGTGELFF
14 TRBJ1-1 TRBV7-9 CASSPRQGITEAFF
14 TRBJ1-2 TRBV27 CASSFSGGRNGYTF
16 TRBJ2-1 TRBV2 CASTRLAGMGYNEQFF
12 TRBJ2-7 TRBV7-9 CASSSSSYEQYF
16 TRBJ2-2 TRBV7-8 CASSFSWEGNTGELFF
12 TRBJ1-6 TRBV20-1 CSAAQLNSPLHF
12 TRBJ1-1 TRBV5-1 CASSRDLTEAFF
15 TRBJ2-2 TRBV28 CAISPPGQNTGELFF
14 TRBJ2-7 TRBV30 CAWNQDRSSYEQYF
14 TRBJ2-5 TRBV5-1 CASSSALSWETQYF
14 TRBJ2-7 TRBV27 CASSFRGESYEQYF
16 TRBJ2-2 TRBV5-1 CASSQGQGRRTGELFF
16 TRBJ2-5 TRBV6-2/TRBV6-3 CASSYGTSGGQETQYF
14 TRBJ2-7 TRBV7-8 CASSQQGSLYEQYF
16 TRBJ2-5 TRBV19 CASRGTSGRGKETQYF
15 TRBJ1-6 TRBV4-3 CASSQDMWGSSPLHF